The sequence of this T cell receptor beta chain was determined in a study of blood T cells in healthy people across ages. Study outcomes and limitations: Using unsorted PBMCs precluded a conclusive naive versus antigen-experienced comparison.

The second PCR ran roughly 6 to 11 cycles with a sample-barcoded 5' primer and J-beta primers. Template switching added a 12-random-nucleotide identifier to every cDNA molecule. TCRdb ran MiXCR on the 5' RACE reads and lists one entry per CDR3 protein. The table lists about 1,600,000 distinct CDR3 sequences, 42% of them singletons. This CDR3 is 15 amino acids long. Germline V gene lookup returns CDR1 MGHRA and CDR2 YSYEKL. The J segment lost 6 bases and the V segment lost 3 bases, leaving 7 bases of the junction unmatched. As concerns this clonotype: Its antigen is undetermined.

The sample comprised blood. The source is a young woman in good health. V gene TRBV4-1 combines with J gene TRBJ1-2; 10 bases match TRBD1. The CDR3 bases are TGCGCCAGCAGCCAGGCCCGGGACAGGGGCCATGGCTACACCTTC. It is translated as CASSQARDRGHGYTF.